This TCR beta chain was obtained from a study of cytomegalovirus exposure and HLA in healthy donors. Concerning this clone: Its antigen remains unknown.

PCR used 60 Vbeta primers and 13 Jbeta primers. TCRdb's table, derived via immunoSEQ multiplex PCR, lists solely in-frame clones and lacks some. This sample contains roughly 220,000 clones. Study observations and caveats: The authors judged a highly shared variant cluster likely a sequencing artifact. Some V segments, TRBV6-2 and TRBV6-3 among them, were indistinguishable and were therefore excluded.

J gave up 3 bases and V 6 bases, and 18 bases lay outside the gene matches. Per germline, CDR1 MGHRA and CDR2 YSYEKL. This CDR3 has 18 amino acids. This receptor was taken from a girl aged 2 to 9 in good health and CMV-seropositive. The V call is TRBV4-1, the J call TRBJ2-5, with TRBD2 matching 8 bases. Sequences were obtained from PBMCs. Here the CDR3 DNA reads TGCGCCAGCAGTCAGAGGGCCCAGCGGGAGTGGAGGGAAGAGACCCAGTACTTC. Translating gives CASSQRAQREWREETQYF.